Presented here are 16 T cell receptor beta chains from one specimen sequenced in a study of CD8 T cells in ankylosing spondylitis. No antigens are known for them. MiXCR, run by TCRdb on the 5' RACE reads, gives a single entry per CDR3 protein. The repertoire has hundreds of thousands of distinct CDR3 sequences, 12% of them found once; the top ten carry approximately 0.51%. Study-level points and caveats: A TCR beta motif of several highly homologous variants appeared characteristic of ankylosing spondylitis blood.

The sequenced sample consisted of blood, either unsorted or a sorted T cell fraction (not recorded which). The source of these receptors is a male donor with ankylosing spondylitis.

The chain combines TRBV20-1 with TRBJ2-5; D not resolved. V lost 6 bases, J lost 0 bases, and 11 bases lay in between. Per germline, CDR1 DFQATT and CDR2 SNEGSKA (reference sequence). The CDR3 is 13 residues long. The CDR3 bases are TGCAGTGCAGACTCAAGAAACCAAGAGACCCAGTACTTC. Amino acid sequence: CSADSRNQETQYF.

The table lists this clonotype with a few counts. The chain has TRBV20-1 and TRBJ1-2; D might be TRBD1 (5 bases). V lost 3 bases to trimming and J lost 0 bases, with 14 bases between them. The CDR3 loop spans 15 amino acids. The V gene's germline CDR1 is DFQATT and CDR2 SNEGSKA (reference sequence). The CDR3 nucleotides read TGCAGTGCTAGTCGGCAGGGCCGCGCTAACTATGGCTACACCTTC. Residues: CSASRQGRANYGYTF.

The genes are TRBV11-1 and TRBJ2-7, with D possibly matching TRBD2 (6 bases). The length of the CDR3 is 15 residues. The V and J ends lost 3 bases and 1 base respectively, with 13 bases between them. The germline V gene has CDR1 SGHAT and CDR2 FQDESV (reference sequence). The CDR3 sequence is CASSFRRGHSYEQYF. The CDR3 DNA sequence: TGTGCCAGCAGCTTTAGGCGGGGCCATTCCTACGAGCAGTACTTC.

This clonotype was counted only a few times. The V gene is TRBV18, the J gene TRBJ2-3; 9 nucleotides align to TRBD2. This CDR3 is built from 16 residues. Germline-derived CDR1 and CDR2 are KGHSH and LQKENI. V trimming: 3 bases; J trimming: 6 bases; junction bases outside the gene matches: 10. The CDR3 sequence is CASSPPGLAVPDTQYF. CDR3 nucleotide sequence: TGTGCCAGCTCACCCCCGGGACTAGCAGTTCCCGATACGCAGTATTTT.

The chain combines TRBV5-1 with TRBJ2-2; possibly TRBD1 or TRBD2 for D (6 bases each). Germline V gene lookup returns CDR1 SGHRS and CDR2 YFSETQ. This CDR3 has 15 residues. V lost 4 bases and J lost 6, with 16 bases in between. The CDR3 region is CASSPGRGGSGELFF. The CDR3 DNA sequence: TGCGCCAGCAGCCCGGGCAGGGGAGGATCCGGGGAGCTGTTTTTT.

This clonotype turned up a few times. The gene calls are TRBV5-1 and TRBJ1-2; 9 nucleotides agree with TRBD1. This CDR3 spans 15 amino acids. Germline CDR1 reads SGHRS; CDR2 reads YFSETQ. The V segment lost 4 bases and the J segment 1 base; nucleotides outside the gene matches: 5. The CDR3 region is CASSQNRGLNYGYTF. CDR3 DNA sequence: TGCGCCAGCAGCCAAAACAGGGGGCTTAACTATGGCTACACCTTC.

This clonotype has a handful of counts. The chain carries TRBV18 and TRBJ1-1; D is unresolved. The CDR3 loop spans 15 amino acids. Germline CDR1 and CDR2: KGHSH and LQKENI. Trimming stripped 0 bases from V and 6 bases from J, with 14 bases between. The CDR3 DNA follows: TGTGCCAGCTCACCACCGGTCAGCCGAGGGTCTGAAGCTTTCTTT. As protein: CASSPPVSRGSEAFF.

This clonotype was detected only a few times. The rearrangement joins TRBV27 to TRBJ1-2, with D tentatively TRBD1 (6 bases). This CDR3 contains 13 residues. CDR1 is MNHEY and CDR2 is SMNVEV in the germline V gene (reference sequence). V lost 5 bases, J lost 8 bases, and 15 bases lay in between. This CDR3 reads CASSLQGSEGYTF. DNA of the CDR3: TGTGCCAGCAGTCTTCAGGGGTCGGAGGGCTACACCTTC.

As to this clonotype: A much larger clonotype is one base distant, so this may be a read error. The CDR3 DNA reads TGTGCCAGCAGTCCCGGGACAGCGCACACCGGGGAGCTGTTTTTT. The encoded protein is CASSPGTAHTGELFF. The V gene is TRBV13, the J gene TRBJ2-2, with 7 positions matching TRBD1. Germline trimming cut 6 bases from V and 3 bases from J; bases unmatched to any gene: 7. CDR1 and CDR2 (germline): PRHDT, FYEKMQ (reference sequence). The CDR3 sequence is 15 residues long.

This chain joins TRBV11-2 and TRBJ2-3; D is possibly TRBD2 (6 bases). CDR3 length: 15 residues. The germline V gene encodes CDR1 SGHAT and CDR2 FQNNGV. Trimming removed 7 bases from V and 1 base from J, with 15 bases in between. Written as DNA, the CDR3 is TGTGCCAGCAAAATACGGGACTTTGGCACAGATACGCAGTATTTT. Translated, it gives CASKIRDFGTDTQYF.

V is TRBV5-6 and J is TRBJ2-7, with D perhaps TRBD1 (6 bases). Trimming cost V 0 bases and J 3 bases, with 10 bases left between them. CDR3 size: 14 residues. The germline CDR1 and CDR2 sequences are SGHDT and YYEEEE. CDR3 sequence: CASSLGTAHYEQYF. CDR3 DNA sequence: TGTGCCAGCAGCTTGGGGACAGCTCACTACGAGCAGTACTTC.

This clonotype has a handful of counts. V gene TRBV6-1 combines with J gene TRBJ2-1; the D is unclear. Trimming removed 6 bases at V and 7 bases at J, with 10 bases between. There are 12 residues in the CDR3. Germline V gene sequence: CDR1 MNHNS, CDR2 SASEGT. CDR3 protein: CASSRPQNEQFF. The DNA of the CDR3 is TGTGCCAGCAGCCGGCCCCAGAATGAGCAGTTCTTC.

The genes are TRBV4-2 and TRBJ2-7; a possible D gene is TRBD1 (5 bases). Germline CDR1 is LGHNA and CDR2 is YNFKEQ. The germline V and J ends were trimmed by 0 bases and 6 bases, with 12 bases remaining between them. The CDR3 has 14 amino acids. CDR3 residues: CASSQEPLGLEQYF. CDR3 nucleotide sequence: TGTGCCAGCAGCCAAGAACCTTTGGGGCTCGAGCAGTACTTC.

V usage is TRBV20-1 and J usage is TRBJ2-1, with 8 bases aligning to TRBD2. Germline assignment: CDR1 DFQATT and CDR2 SNEGSKA (reference sequence). V lost 2 bases and J lost 1; bases outside the gene matches: 7. This CDR3 has 16 residues. CDR3 loop: CSARTGRAGSYNEQFF. The CDR3 DNA reads as TGCAGTGCTAGAACCGGGAGGGCCGGATCCTACAATGAGCAGTTCTTC.

There are many counts of this clonotype. The V call is TRBV7-6, the J call TRBJ1-1; D ambiguous. Trimming removed 2 bases from V and 0 bases from J, with 10 bases in between. Germline values: CDR1 SGHVS, CDR2 FNYEAQ. The CDR3 consists of 15 residues. Here the CDR3 reads CASSLKPFMNTEAFF. CDR3 nucleotides: TGTGCCAGCAGCTTAAAACCGTTTATGAACACTGAAGCTTTCTTT.

Many counts were recorded for this clonotype. This chain links TRBV12-3 or TRBV12-4 with TRBJ2-1, with D tentatively TRBD1 (6 bases). This CDR3 contains 13 residues. Deletions cut 2 bases from V and 8 bases from J, with 10 bases between. The CDR3 bases are TGTGCCAGCAGTTTAAGAAGGGGGTATGAGCAGTTCTTC. It yields the protein CASSLRRGYEQFF.